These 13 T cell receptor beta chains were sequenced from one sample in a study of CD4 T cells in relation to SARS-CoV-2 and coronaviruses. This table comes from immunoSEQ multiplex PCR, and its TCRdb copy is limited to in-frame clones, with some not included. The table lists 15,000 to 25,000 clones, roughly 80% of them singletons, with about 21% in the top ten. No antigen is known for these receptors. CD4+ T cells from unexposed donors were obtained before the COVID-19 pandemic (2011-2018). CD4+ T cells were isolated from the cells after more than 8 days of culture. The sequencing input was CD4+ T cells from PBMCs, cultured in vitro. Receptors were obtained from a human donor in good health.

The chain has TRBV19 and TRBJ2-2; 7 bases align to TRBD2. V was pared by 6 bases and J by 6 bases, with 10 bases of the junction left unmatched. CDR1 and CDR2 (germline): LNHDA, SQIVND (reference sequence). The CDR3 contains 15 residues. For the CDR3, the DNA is TGTGCCAGTAGCCGGGGGGAGGGTGCGGCCGGGGAGCTGTTTTTT. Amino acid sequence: CASSRGEGAAGELFF.

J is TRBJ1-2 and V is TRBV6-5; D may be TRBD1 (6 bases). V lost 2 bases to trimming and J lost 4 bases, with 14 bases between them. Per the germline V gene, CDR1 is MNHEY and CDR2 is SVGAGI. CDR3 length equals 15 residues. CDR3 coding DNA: TGTGCCAGCAGTTACCTCTACAGGGATCTCTATGGCTACACCTTC. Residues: CASSYLYRDLYGYTF.

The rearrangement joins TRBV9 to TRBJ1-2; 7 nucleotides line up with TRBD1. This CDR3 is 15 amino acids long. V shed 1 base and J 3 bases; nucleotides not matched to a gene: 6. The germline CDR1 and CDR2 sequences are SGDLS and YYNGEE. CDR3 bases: TGTGCCAGCAGCGTAACGGCCCAGGGGGACTATGGCTACACCTTC. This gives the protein CASSVTAQGDYGYTF.

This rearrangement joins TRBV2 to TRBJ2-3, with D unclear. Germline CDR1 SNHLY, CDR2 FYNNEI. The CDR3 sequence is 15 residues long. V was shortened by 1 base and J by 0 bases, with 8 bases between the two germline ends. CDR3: CASSEGTPSTDTQYF. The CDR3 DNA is TGTGCCAGCAGTGAAGGTACGCCCAGCACAGATACGCAGTATTTT.

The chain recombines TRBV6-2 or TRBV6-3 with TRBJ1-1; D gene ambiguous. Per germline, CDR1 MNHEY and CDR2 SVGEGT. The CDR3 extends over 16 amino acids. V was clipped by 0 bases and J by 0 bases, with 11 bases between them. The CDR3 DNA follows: TGTGCCAGCAGTTACTCGAGCCCACGCATGAACACTGAAGCTTTCTTT. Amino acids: CASSYSSPRMNTEAFF.

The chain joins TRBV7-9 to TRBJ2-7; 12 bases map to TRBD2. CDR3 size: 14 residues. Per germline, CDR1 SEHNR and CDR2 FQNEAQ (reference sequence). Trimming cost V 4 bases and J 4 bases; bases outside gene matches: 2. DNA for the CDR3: TGTGCCAGCAGCTCGGGACTAGCGGGTTACGAGCAGTACTTC. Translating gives CASSSGLAGYEQYF.

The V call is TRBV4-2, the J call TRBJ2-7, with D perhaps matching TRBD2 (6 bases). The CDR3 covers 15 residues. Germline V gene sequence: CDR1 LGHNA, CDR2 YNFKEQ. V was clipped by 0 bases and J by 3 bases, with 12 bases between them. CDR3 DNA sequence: TGTGCCAGCAGCCAAGATAGACTAGAAATCTACGAGCAGTACTTC. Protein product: CASSQDRLEIYEQYF.

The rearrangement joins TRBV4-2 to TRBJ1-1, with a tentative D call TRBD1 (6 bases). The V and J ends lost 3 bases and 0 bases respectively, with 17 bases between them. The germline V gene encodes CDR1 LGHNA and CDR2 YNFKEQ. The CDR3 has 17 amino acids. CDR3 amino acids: CASSQGGHRGMNTEAFF. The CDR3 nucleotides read TGTGCCAGCAGCCAGGGGGGACATAGGGGAATGAACACTGAAGCTTTCTTT.

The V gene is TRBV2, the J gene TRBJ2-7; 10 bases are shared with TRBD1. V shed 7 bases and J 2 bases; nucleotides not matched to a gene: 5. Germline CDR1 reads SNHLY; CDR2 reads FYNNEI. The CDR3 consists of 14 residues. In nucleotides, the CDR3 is TGTGCCAGCATCCTGGACAGGGGGGCCTACGAGCAGTACTTC. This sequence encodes CASILDRGAYEQYF.

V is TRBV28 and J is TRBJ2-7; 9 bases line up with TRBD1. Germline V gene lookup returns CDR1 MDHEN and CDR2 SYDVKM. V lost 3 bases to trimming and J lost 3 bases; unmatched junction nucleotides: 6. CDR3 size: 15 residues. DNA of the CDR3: TGTGCCAGCAGTTTTTTGGGACAGGGCGACTACGAGCAGTACTTC. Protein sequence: CASSFLGQGDYEQYF.

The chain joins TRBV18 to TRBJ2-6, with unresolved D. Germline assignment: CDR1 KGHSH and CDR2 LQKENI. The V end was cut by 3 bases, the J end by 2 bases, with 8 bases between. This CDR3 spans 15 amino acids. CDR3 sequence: CASSPESAGANVLTF. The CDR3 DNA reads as TGTGCCAGCTCACCCGAGTCTGCTGGGGCCAACGTCCTGACTTTC. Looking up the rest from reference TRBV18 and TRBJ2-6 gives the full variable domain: NAGVMQNPRHLVRRRGQEARLRCSPMKGHSHVYWYRQLPEEGLKFMVYLQKENIIDESGMPKERFSAEFPKEGPSILRIQQVVRGDSAAYFCASSPESAGANVLTFGAGSRLTVL.

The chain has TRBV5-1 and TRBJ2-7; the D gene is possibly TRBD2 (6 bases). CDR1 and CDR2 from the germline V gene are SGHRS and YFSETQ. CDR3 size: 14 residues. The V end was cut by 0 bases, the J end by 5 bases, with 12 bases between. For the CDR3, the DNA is TGCGCCAGCAGCTTGGGGTGGACGGGGGACGAGCAGTACTTC. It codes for CASSLGWTGDEQYF.

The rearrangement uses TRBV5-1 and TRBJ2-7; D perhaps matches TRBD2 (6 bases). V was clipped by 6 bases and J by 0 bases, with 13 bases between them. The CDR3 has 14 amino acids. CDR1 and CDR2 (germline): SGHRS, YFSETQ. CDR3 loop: CASNEEGASYEQYF. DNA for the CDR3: TGCGCCAGCAACGAGGAGGGAGCCTCCTACGAGCAGTACTTC.